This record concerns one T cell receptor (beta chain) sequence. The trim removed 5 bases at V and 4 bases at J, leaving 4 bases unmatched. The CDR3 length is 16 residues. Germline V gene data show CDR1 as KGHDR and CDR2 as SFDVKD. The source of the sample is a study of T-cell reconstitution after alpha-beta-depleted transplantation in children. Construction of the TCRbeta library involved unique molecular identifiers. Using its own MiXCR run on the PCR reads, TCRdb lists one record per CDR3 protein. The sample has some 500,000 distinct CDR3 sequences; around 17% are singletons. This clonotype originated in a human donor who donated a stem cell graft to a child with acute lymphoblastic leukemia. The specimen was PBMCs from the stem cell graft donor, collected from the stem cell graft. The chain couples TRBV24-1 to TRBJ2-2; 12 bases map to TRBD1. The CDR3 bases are TGTGCCACCAGTGGCTGGGGACAGGGGGCCACCGGGGAGCTGTTTTTT. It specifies CATSGWGQGATGELFF.